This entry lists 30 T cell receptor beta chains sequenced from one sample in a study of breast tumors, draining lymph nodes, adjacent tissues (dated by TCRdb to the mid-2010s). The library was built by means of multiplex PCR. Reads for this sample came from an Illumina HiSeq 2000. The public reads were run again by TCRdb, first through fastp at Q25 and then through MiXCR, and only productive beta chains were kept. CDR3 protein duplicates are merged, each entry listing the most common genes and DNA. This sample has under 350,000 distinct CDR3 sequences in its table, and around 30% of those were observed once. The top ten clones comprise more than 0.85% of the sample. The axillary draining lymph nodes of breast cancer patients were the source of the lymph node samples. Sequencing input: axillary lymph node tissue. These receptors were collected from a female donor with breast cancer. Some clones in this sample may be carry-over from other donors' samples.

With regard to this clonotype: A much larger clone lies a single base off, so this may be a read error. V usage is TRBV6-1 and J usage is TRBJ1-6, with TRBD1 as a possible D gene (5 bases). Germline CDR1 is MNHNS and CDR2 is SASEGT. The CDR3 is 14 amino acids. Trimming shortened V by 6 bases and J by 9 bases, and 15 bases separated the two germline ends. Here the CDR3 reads CASRLEGRGSPLHF. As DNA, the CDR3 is TGTGCCAGCAGGCTCGAGGGGCGCGGTTCACCCCTCCACTTT.

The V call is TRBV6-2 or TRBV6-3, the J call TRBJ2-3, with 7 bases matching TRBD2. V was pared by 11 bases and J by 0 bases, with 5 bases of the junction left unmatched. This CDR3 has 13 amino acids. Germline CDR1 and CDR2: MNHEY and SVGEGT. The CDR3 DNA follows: TGTGCCTCAGCCGGGGGGAGCACAGATACGCAGTATTTT. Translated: CASAGGSTDTQYF.

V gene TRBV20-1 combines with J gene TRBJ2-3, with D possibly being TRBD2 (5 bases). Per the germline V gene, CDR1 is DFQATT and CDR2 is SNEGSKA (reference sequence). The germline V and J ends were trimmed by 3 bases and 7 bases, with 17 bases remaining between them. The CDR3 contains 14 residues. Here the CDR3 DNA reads TGCAGTGCTAGGGGCGGGCTAAGCACCCATACGCAGTATTTT. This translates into CSARGGLSTHTQYF.

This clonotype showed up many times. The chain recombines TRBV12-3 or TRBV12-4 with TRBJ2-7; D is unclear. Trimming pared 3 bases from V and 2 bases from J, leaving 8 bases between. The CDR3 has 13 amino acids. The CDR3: CASSFSAPYEQYF. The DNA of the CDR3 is TGTGCCAGCAGTTTCTCGGCACCCTACGAGCAGTACTTC.

This CDR3 is CASSSAVYGYTF. The CDR3 bases are TGCGCCAGCAGCTCAGCTGTCTATGGCTACACCTTC. V usage is TRBV5-1 and J usage is TRBJ1-2; D gene uncertain. Per germline, CDR1 SGHRS and CDR2 YFSETQ. The CDR3 has 12 residues. Trimming pared 3 bases from V and 4 bases from J, leaving 7 bases between.

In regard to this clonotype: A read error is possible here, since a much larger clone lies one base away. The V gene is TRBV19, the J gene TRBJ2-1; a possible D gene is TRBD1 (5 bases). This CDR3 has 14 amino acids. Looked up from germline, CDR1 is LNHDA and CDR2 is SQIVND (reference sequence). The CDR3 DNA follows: TGTGCCGGTAGTATAGGAATAGGGGTAAATGAGCAGTTCTTC. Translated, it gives CAGSIGIGVNEQFF.

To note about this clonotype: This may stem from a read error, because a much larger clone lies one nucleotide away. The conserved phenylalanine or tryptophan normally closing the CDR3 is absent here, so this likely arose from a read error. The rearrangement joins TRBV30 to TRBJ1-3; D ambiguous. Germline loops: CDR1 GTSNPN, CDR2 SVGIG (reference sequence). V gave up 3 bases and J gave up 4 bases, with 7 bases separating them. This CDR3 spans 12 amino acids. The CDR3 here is CAWSSLGNTIYS. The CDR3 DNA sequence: TGTGCCTGGAGCAGTCTAGGAAACACCATATATTCT.

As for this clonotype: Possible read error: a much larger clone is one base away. CDR3 in amino acids: CASSHSAGGNTIYF. The DNA of the CDR3 is TGTGCCAGCAGTCACAGCGCGGGGGGAAACACCATATATTTT. The genes are TRBV12-3 or TRBV12-4 and TRBJ1-3; D gene ambiguous. The CDR3 length is 14 residues. The germline V and J ends were trimmed by 5 bases and 4 bases, with 12 bases remaining between them.

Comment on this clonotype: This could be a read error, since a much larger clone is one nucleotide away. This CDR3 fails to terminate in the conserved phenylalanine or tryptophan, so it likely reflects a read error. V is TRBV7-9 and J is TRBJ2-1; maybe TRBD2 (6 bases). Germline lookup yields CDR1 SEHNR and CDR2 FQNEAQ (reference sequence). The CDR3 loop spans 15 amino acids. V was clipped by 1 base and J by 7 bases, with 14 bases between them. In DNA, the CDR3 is TGTGCCAGCAGCTTAGATCGGGCTAGCGCGAATGAGCAGTTCCTC. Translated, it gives CASSLDRASANEQFL.

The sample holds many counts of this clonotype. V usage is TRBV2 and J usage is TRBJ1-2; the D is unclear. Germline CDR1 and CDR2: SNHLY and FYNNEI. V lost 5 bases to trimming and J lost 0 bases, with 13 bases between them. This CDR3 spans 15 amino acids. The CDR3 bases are TGTGCCAGCAGTCTTCTTGGGGTAACTAACTATGGCTACACCTTC. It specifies CASSLLGVTNYGYTF.

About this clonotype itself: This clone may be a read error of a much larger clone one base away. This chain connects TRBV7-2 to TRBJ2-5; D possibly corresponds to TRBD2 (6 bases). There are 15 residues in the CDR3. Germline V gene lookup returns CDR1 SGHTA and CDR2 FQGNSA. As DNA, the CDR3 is TGTGCCAGCATCTTAGGAGGGTCAGATCAAGAGACCCAGTACTTC. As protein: CASILGGSDQETQYF. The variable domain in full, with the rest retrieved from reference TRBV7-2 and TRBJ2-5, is GAGVSQSPSNKVTEKGKDVELRCDPISGHTALYWYRQSLGQGLEFLIYFQGNSAPDKSGLPSDRFSAERTGGSVSTLTIQRTQQEDSAVYLCASILGGSDQETQYFGPGTRLLVL.

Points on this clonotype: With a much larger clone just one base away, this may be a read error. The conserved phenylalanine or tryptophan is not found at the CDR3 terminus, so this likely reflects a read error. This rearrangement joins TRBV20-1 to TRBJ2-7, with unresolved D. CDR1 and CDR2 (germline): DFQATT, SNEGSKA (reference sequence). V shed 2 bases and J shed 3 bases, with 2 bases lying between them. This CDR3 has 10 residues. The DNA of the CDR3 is TGCAGTGCTAGAAACTACGAGCAGTACTCC. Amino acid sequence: CSARNYEQYS.

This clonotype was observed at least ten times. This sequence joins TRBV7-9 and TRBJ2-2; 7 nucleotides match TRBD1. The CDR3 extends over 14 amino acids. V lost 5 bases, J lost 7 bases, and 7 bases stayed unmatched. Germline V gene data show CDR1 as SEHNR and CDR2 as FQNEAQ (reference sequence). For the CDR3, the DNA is TGTGCCAGCAGCCATGACAGGGTTGTCGGGGAGCTGTTTTTT. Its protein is CASSHDRVVGELFF. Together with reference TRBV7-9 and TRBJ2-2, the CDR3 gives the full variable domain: DTGVSQNPRHKITKRGQNVTFRCDPISEHNRLYWYRQTLGQGPEFLTYFQNEAQLEKSRLLSDRFSAERPKGSFSTLEIQRTEQGDSAMYLCASSHDRVVGELFFGEGSRLTVL.

The CDR3 bases are TGCGCCAGCAGCTTGGGGGACAGGGGGCTTGGCTATGGCTACACCTTC. It is translated as CASSLGDRGLGYGYTF. The rearrangement links TRBV5-1 to TRBJ1-2, with 12 nucleotides matching TRBD1. The CDR3 is 16 amino acids. V dropped 0 bases and J dropped 4; count of bases not matched to a gene: 4. Germline values: CDR1 SGHRS, CDR2 YFSETQ.

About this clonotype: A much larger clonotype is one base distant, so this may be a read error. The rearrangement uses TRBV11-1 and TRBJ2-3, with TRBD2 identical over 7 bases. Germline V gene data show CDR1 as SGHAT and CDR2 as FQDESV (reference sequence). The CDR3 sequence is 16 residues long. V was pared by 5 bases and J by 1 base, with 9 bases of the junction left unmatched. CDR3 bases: TGTGCCAGCAGCCCGAGGCTAGCGGCGGGCACAGATACGCAGTATTTT. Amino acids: CASSPRLAAGTDTQYF.

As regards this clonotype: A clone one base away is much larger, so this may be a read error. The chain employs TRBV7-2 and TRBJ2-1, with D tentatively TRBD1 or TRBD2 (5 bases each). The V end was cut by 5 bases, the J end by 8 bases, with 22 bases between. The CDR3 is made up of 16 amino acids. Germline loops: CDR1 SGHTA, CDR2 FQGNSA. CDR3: CASSPHGARGSDEQFF. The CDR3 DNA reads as TGTGCCAGCAGCCCCCATGGGGCAAGAGGGTCCGATGAGCAGTTCTTC.

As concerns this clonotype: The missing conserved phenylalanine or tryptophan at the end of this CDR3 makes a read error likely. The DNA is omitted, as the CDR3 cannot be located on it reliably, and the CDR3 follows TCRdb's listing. CDR3 region: CASSLRVGR. J is TRBJ2-6 and V is TRBV7-3; the D call of TRBD1 is as the table states it, not checked on the DNA. CDR1 and CDR2 (germline): SGHTA, FQGTGA. Inclusive of both ends, the CDR3 amounts to 9 amino acids.

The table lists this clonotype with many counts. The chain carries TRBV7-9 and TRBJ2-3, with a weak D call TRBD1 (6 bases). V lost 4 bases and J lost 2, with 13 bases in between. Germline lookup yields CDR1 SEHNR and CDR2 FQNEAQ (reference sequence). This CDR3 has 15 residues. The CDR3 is CASSSPGVTTDTQYF. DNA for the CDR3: TGTGCCAGCAGCTCCCCAGGGGTAACCACAGATACGCAGTATTTT.

DNA for the CDR3: TGTGCCAGCAGCTTAGATCTGCGGGAGGGGGAGACCCAGTACTTC. Its protein product is CASSLDLREGETQYF. The gene calls are TRBV7-9 and TRBJ2-5, with 9 nucleotides matching TRBD2. Germline CDR1 and CDR2: SEHNR and FQNEAQ (reference sequence). Trimming took 1 base from V and 5 from J; bases not matched to a gene: 5. The CDR3 runs 15 residues.

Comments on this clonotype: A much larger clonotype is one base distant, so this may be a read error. For the CDR3, the DNA is TGTGTCAGCAGGGAAAACAGGGGGCGATTTTACGAGCAGTACTTC. It is translated as CVSRENRGRFYEQYF. This chain joins TRBV12-3 or TRBV12-4 and TRBJ2-5; 9 nucleotides match TRBD1. The DNA end favors TRBJ2-7, so the J call may be wrong. The CDR3 loop spans 15 amino acids.

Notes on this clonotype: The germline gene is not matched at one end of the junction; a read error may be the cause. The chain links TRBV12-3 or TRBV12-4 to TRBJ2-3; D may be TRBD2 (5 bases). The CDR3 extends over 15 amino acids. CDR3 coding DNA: TGTGCCAGCAGCTTAGAGCTAGCTCTTGCACATACGCAGTATTTT. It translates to CASSLELALAHTQYF.

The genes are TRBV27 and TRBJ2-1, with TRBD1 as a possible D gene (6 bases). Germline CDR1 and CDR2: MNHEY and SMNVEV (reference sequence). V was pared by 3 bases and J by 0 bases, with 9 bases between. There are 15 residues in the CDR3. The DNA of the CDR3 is TGTGCCAGCAGTTTCGGACAGATCTCCTACAATGAGCAGTTCTTC. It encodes CASSFGQISYNEQFF.

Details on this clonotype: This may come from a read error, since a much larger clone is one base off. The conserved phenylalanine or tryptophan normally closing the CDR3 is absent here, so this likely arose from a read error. The CDR3 DNA sequence: TGTGCCAGCAGTTACTCGTCATTCTCGAACACCGGGGAGCTGTTTTCT. Its protein is CASSYSSFSNTGELFS. This rearrangement joins TRBV12-3 or TRBV12-4 to TRBJ2-2, with unresolved D. The V and J ends lost 4 bases and 0 bases respectively, with 12 bases between them. The CDR3 is 16 amino acids.

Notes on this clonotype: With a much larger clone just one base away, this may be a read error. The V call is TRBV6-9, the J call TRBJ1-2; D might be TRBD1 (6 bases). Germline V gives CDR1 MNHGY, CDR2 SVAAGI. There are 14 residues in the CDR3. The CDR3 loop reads CASSFKGGNCGYTF. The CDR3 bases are TGTGCCAGCAGTTTCAAGGGGGGTAACTGTGGCTACACCTTC.

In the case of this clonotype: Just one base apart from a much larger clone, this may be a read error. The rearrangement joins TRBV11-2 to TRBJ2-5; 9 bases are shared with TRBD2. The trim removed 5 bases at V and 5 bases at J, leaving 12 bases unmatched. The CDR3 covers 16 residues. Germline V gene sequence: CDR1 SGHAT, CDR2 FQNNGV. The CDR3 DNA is TGTGCCAGCAGCATCGGACTAGCGACTTTTATGGAGACCCAGTACTTC. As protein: CASSIGLATFMETQYF.

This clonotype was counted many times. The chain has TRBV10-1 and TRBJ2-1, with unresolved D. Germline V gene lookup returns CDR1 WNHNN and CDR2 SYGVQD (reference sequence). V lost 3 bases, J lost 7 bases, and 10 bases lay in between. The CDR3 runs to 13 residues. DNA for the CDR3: TGCGCCAGCAGTGATTACAGTCGGAATGAGCAGTTCTTC. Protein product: CASSDYSRNEQFF.

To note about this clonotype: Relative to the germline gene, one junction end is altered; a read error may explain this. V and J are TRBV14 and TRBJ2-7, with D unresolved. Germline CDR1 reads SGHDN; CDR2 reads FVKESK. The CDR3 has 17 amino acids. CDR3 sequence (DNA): TGTGCCAGCAGCCATGTACGCGGACGGCCTAACTCCTCCGAGCAGTACTTC. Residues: CASSHVRGRPNSSEQYF. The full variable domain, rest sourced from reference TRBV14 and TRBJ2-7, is EAGVTQFPSHSVIEKGQTVTLRCDPISGHDNLYWYRRVMGKEIKFLLHFVKESKQDESGMPNNRFLAERTGGTYSTLKVQPAELEDSGVYFCASSHVRGRPNSSEQYFGPGTRLTVT.

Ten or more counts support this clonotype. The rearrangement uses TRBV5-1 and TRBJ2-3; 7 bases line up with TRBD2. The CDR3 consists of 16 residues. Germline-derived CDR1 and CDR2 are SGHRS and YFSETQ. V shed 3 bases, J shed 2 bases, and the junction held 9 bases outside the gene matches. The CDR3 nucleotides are TGCGCCAGCAGCTCATCCATAGGGACTAACACAGATACGCAGTATTTT. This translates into CASSSSIGTNTDTQYF.

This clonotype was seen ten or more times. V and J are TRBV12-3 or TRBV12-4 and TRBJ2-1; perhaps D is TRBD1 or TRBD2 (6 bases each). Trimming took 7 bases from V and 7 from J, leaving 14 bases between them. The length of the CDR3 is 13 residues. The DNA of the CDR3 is TGTGCCAGCACCCGGAGGGGGGAGAATGAGCAGTTCTTC. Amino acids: CASTRRGENEQFF.

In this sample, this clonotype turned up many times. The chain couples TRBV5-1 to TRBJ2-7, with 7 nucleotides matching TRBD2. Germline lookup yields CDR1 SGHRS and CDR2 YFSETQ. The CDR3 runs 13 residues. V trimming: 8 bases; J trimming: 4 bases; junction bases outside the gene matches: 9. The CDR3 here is CASTYGRGYEQYF. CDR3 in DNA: TGCGCCAGTACCTACGGGCGGGGGTACGAGCAGTACTTC.